This entry lists 7 T cell receptor beta chains sequenced from one sample in a study of cytomegalovirus exposure and HLA in healthy donors. TCRdb keeps only in-frame clones here, not all; method: immunoSEQ multiplex PCR. The sample shows 190,000 or so clones, 65% to 85% of them seen only once. The sequenced sample consisted of PBMCs. The receptors were sampled from a woman between 18 and 29 years old in good health and CMV-seropositive.

The chain couples TRBV5-1 to TRBJ2-7; TRBD1 aligns across 8 bases. Germline CDR1 SGHRS, CDR2 YFSETQ. CDR3 length equals 15 residues. Unmatched junction bases numbered 10, after V lost 4 bases and J lost 4 bases. The CDR3 protein is CASSRLGQVMYEQYF. CDR3 DNA sequence: TGCGCCAGCAGCCGTTTGGGACAGGTCATGTACGAGCAGTACTTC. The variable domain in full, with the rest retrieved from reference TRBV5-1 and TRBJ2-7, is KAGVTQTPRYLIKTRGQQVTLSCSPISGHRSVSWYQQTPGQGLQFLFEYFSETQRNKGNFPGRFSGRQFSNSRSEMNVSTLELGDSALYLCASSRLGQVMYEQYFGPGTRLTVT.

The chain uses TRBV5-1 and TRBJ1-1, with D perhaps TRBD1 (5 bases). CDR3 length: 16 residues. Germline loops: CDR1 SGHRS, CDR2 YFSETQ. V was trimmed by 1 base and J by 0 bases, leaving 13 bases between them. The CDR3 region is CASSLSPQGMNTEAFF. For the CDR3, the DNA is TGCGCCAGCAGCTTGTCCCCCCAGGGCATGAACACTGAAGCTTTCTTT.

The V gene is TRBV9, the J gene TRBJ1-2; weak D call: TRBD1 (5 bases). Germline loops: CDR1 SGDLS, CDR2 YYNGEE. The germline V and J ends were trimmed by 0 bases and 0 bases, with 9 bases remaining between them. The CDR3 is made up of 15 amino acids. In DNA, the CDR3 is TGTGCCAGCAGCGTAGGAGACAGAGCTAACTATGGCTACACCTTC. Translated: CASSVGDRANYGYTF.

This sequence joins TRBV7-6 and TRBJ2-2; the D gene is possibly TRBD1 (6 bases). CDR1 is SGHVS, CDR2 FNYEAQ, per germline. The CDR3 runs to 13 residues. V was clipped by 5 bases and J by 6 bases, with 10 bases between them. CDR3 loop: CASSRTGSGELFF. The CDR3 coding sequence is TGTGCCAGCAGCCGAACAGGGTCCGGGGAGCTGTTTTTT.

This rearrangement joins TRBV6-1 to TRBJ1-2; possibly TRBD1 for D (5 bases). The CDR3 has 13 residues. Trimming cost V 5 bases and J 7 bases, with 14 bases left between them. Germline CDR1 MNHNS, CDR2 SASEGT. The CDR3 region is CASSTPGNSGYTF. CDR3 DNA: TGTGCCAGCAGTACCCCAGGGAATTCTGGCTACACCTTC.

This clone was counted a few times. V is TRBV11-3 and J is TRBJ1-1; no firm D call. V lost 5 bases and J 3 bases, leaving 16 bases between the germline ends. The CDR3 length is 15 residues. In germline, CDR1 is SGHNT, CDR2 YENEEA. The CDR3 sequence: CASSPGGGWDTEAFF. The CDR3 coding sequence is TGTGCCAGCAGCCCCGGAGGAGGTTGGGACACTGAAGCTTTCTTT.

The chain carries TRBV10-2 and TRBJ2-3, with D perhaps TRBD2 (5 bases). V was clipped by 5 bases and J by 0 bases, with 15 bases between them. This CDR3 is built from 16 residues. Germline CDR1 reads WSHSY; CDR2 reads SAAADI. The CDR3 DNA reads TGCGCCAGCAGTTCCGTAATAGCGCTTAGCACAGATACGCAGTATTTT. Its protein product is CASSSVIALSTDTQYF.